The next 22 T cell receptor beta chains were all read from a single sample in a study of T cell repertoires in cytomegalovirus infection. TCRdb processed the reads anew with MiXCR; each CDR3 protein has one entry. Counted here are some 800,000 distinct CDR3 sequences, under 35% occurring once; the ten biggest clones make up around 12%. No antigen has been assigned to these receptors. The specimen was cultured CD8+ T cells from PBMCs, collected from culture after CMV antigen stimulation. These receptors came from a human donor in good health (CMV status not recorded). Some clones in this sample may be carry-over from other donors' samples.

This clonotype was counted only a few times. The V gene is TRBV28, the J gene TRBJ2-1; 8 bases align to TRBD2. The trim removed 2 bases at V and 6 bases at J, leaving 12 bases unmatched. The germline gives CDR1 MDHEN, CDR2 SYDVKM. This CDR3 contains 17 residues. CDR3 in amino acids: CASSLRPGGAAGNEQFF. The CDR3 coding sequence is TGTGCCAGCAGTTTACGCCCCGGGGGGGCCGCTGGCAATGAGCAGTTCTTC. The whole variable domain, filled in from reference TRBV28 and TRBJ2-1, reads DVKVTQSSRYLVKRTGEKVFLECVQDMDHENMFWYRQDPGLGLRLIYFSYDVKMKEKGDIPEGYSVSREKKERFSLILESASTNQTSMYLCASSLRPGGAAGNEQFFGPGTRLTVL.

This clonotype was counted only a few times. The V and J genes are TRBV5-1 and TRBJ2-1; 15 bases align to TRBD2. The CDR3 runs 18 residues. V lost 4 bases to trimming and J lost 1 base; unmatched junction nucleotides: 6. Germline CDR1 reads SGHRS; CDR2 reads YFSETQ. CDR3 coding DNA: TGCGCCAGCAGCCCCCGGACTAGCGGGGGGGGTTCCTACAATGAGCAGTTCTTC. Translating it yields CASSPRTSGGGSYNEQFF.

The rearrangement joins TRBV27 to TRBJ1-1; 8 bases map to TRBD1. V trimming: 6 bases; J trimming: 10 bases; junction bases outside the gene matches: 7. The length of the CDR3 is 12 residues. From germline, CDR1 is MNHEY and CDR2 SMNVEV (reference sequence). The CDR3 DNA reads TGTGCCAGCAGCCCAGGTACAGGGGGAGCTTTCTTT. Amino acids: CASSPGTGGAFF.

This sequence joins TRBV10-2 and TRBJ2-7; the D call may be TRBD1 or TRBD2 (5 bases each). The length of the CDR3 is 13 residues. V lost 6 bases and J lost 2, with 11 bases in between. CDR1 and CDR2 (germline): WSHSY, SAAADI. The CDR3 DNA is TGCGCCAGCAGAGCGGCAGGGACCTACGAGCAGTACTTC. This encodes CASRAAGTYEQYF.

Only a few counts were recorded for this clonotype. J is TRBJ2-1 and V is TRBV7-8, with 8 bases lining up with TRBD1. Germline loops: CDR1 SGHVS, CDR2 FQNEAQ. The CDR3 totals 16 residues. V dropped 4 bases and J dropped 3; count of bases not matched to a gene: 8. In nucleotides, the CDR3 is TGTGCCAGCAGCTCCCCGACAGGGGAATTCTACAATGAGCAGTTCTTC. Its protein is CASSSPTGEFYNEQFF.

V usage is TRBV11-2 and J usage is TRBJ2-1, with 12 bases lining up with TRBD2. Trimming removed 3 bases from V and 8 bases from J; junction bases left unmatched: 8. The CDR3 consists of 16 residues. CDR1 SGHAT and CDR2 FQNNGV come from the germline V gene. The CDR3 here is CASSFRLAGAEDEQFF. DNA of the CDR3: TGTGCCAGCAGCTTCCGACTAGCGGGGGCCGAGGATGAGCAGTTCTTC.

DNA of the CDR3: TGTGCCAGCAGCCCTACCCCGGGCATCCAAGAGACCCAGTACTTC. This sequence encodes CASSPTPGIQETQYF. V is TRBV6-5 and J is TRBJ2-5; D remains unclear. The V end lost 6 bases, the J end lost 1 base, and 15 bases lay between the germline ends. Germline assignment: CDR1 MNHEY and CDR2 SVGAGI. This CDR3 has 15 residues.

The chain has TRBV24-1 and TRBJ2-1, with unresolved D. Germline CDR1 KGHDR, CDR2 SFDVKD. The V end lost 8 bases, the J end lost 6 bases, and 10 bases lay between the germline ends. The CDR3 spans 12 residues. The CDR3 DNA reads TGTGCCACCAAGGATAGGCTCAATGAGCAGTTCTTC. The encoded protein is CATKDRLNEQFF.

This clonotype was found a few times. The V call is TRBV5-6, the J call TRBJ2-2; a weak D match, TRBD1 (5 bases). Looked up from germline, CDR1 is SGHDT and CDR2 is YYEEEE. The CDR3 contains 14 residues. V was cut by 4 bases and J by 4 bases, with 11 bases left in between. CDR3 region: CASSTKGLTGELFF. The CDR3 coding sequence is TGTGCCAGCAGCACGAAGGGGCTCACCGGGGAGCTGTTTTTT.

The chain couples TRBV11-1 to TRBJ1-2; the D gene is possibly TRBD1 (6 bases). The CDR3 consists of 16 residues. Germline V lookup: CDR1 SGHAT, CDR2 FQDESV (reference sequence). Trimming removed 3 bases from V and 2 bases from J, with 16 bases in between. DNA for the CDR3: TGTGCCAGCAGCTTGGTTCCTGACAGGCCGAACTATGGCTACACCTTC. Protein product: CASSLVPDRPNYGYTF.

Comment on this clonotype: This clone may be a read error of a much larger clone one base away. This chain's CDR3 is CASSLDLGRNIGELFF. The CDR3, as DNA: TGTGCCAGCAGCTTAGATTTAGGAAGGAACATCGGGGAGCTGTTTTTT. V gene TRBV7-2 combines with J gene TRBJ2-2; D remains unclear. Germline V gene lookup returns CDR1 SGHTA and CDR2 FQGNSA. This CDR3 contains 16 residues.

The chain has TRBV6-8 and TRBJ2-1; D perhaps matches TRBD2 (6 bases). Germline V gene lookup returns CDR1 MNHGY and CDR2 SAAAGT. This CDR3 comprises 15 residues. Trimming removed 2 bases from V and 0 bases from J, with 8 bases in between. CDR3 sequence reads: CASSYGGISYNEQFF. DNA of the CDR3: TGTGCCAGCAGTTACGGGGGGATCTCCTACAATGAGCAGTTCTTC.

The chain couples TRBV7-8 to TRBJ2-5; 12 positions agree with TRBD2. The CDR3 sequence is 15 residues long. Germline trimming cut 5 bases from V and 2 bases from J; bases unmatched to any gene: 3. CDR1 is SGHVS, CDR2 FQNEAQ, per germline. CDR3 DNA: TGTGCCAGCAGCATACTAGCGGGGGGACAAGAGACCCAGTACTTC. Translation: CASSILAGGQETQYF.

This clonotype was counted at least ten times. The CDR3 DNA follows: TGTGCCAGCAGCCTGACTAGCGGCCAAGAGACCCAGTACTTC. This sequence encodes CASSLTSGQETQYF. The chain carries TRBV6-2 or TRBV6-3 and TRBJ2-5; 9 bases agree with TRBD2. With V trimmed by 6 bases and J by 1 base, 3 bases remained unmatched. Germline V gene lookup returns CDR1 MNHEY and CDR2 SVGEGT. The CDR3 totals 14 residues.

This clonotype was observed a few times. V usage is TRBV6-1 and J usage is TRBJ2-7; possibly TRBD1 for D (6 bases). This CDR3 has 15 residues. Trimming stripped 1 base from V and 6 bases from J, with 16 bases between. Germline lookup yields CDR1 MNHNS and CDR2 SASEGT. The CDR3, as DNA: TGTGCCAGCAGTGAAGAATTAGGGACATTCCTCGAGCAGTACTTC. Protein product: CASSEELGTFLEQYF.

CDR3 coding DNA: TGTGCCAGCAGCCAACCGGGACAGTTCTACAATGAGCAGTTCTTC. Encoded protein: CASSQPGQFYNEQFF. This sequence joins TRBV7-4 and TRBJ2-1; 7 positions match TRBD1. Trimming cost V 5 bases and J 3 bases; bases outside gene matches: 7. Germline V gene sequence: CDR1 SGHVT, CDR2 SQSDAQ. This CDR3 contains 15 residues.

The genes are TRBV20-1 and TRBJ2-1, with 8 bases fitting TRBD2. Germline V gene data show CDR1 as DFQATT and CDR2 as SNEGSKA (reference sequence). The CDR3 extends over 16 amino acids. After removal of 0 bases from V and 7 bases from J, the junction contained 11 bases not matched to a gene. The CDR3 reads CSARDIAGGLLNEQFF. The DNA for the CDR3 is TGCAGTGCTAGAGATATTGCGGGGGGACTATTGAATGAGCAGTTCTTC.

This clonotype was detected only a few times. The V gene is TRBV28, the J gene TRBJ1-5, with a weak D call TRBD1 (6 bases). Germline CDR1 is MDHEN and CDR2 is SYDVKM. There are 14 residues in the CDR3. Trimming left V 3 bases short and J 7 bases short, with 13 bases between. The CDR3 coding sequence is TGTGCCAGCAGTTTTCTCAGGGGACTACAGCCCCAGCATTTT. Its protein is CASSFLRGLQPQHF.

V usage is TRBV28 and J usage is TRBJ2-3, with 8 bases aligning to TRBD2. Germline V lookup: CDR1 MDHEN, CDR2 SYDVKM. V lost 5 bases to trimming and J lost 3 bases; unmatched junction nucleotides: 7. The CDR3 has 15 amino acids. DNA of the CDR3: TGTGCCAGCAGTCCCTGGACTAGCCGAACAGATACGCAGTATTTT. It translates to CASSPWTSRTDTQYF.

This clonotype was seen only a few times. This chain links TRBV6-1 with TRBJ2-7; a weak D match, TRBD2 (5 bases). V gave up 5 bases and J gave up 3 bases, with 17 bases separating them. The germline V gene encodes CDR1 MNHNS and CDR2 SASEGT. The CDR3 spans 15 residues. The CDR3 sequence: CASSPLLNGDYEQYF. The CDR3 nucleotides read TGTGCCAGCAGTCCGTTGCTTAACGGGGACTACGAGCAGTACTTC.

This clonotype was counted only a few times. The gene calls are TRBV9 and TRBJ2-1, with TRBD1 matching over 9 bases. V lost 3 bases and J lost 3; bases outside the gene matches: 4. Germline CDR1 is SGDLS and CDR2 is YYNGEE. CDR3 length: 15 amino acids. CDR3 in DNA: TGTGCCAGCAGCGAGACGGGACAGGGCTACAATGAGCAGTTCTTC. Amino acid sequence: CASSETGQGYNEQFF.

This clonotype was seen a few times. The rearrangement links TRBV7-6 to TRBJ1-6; 9 bases agree with TRBD1. The J segment lost 6 bases and the V segment lost 7 bases, leaving 7 bases of the junction unmatched. CDR3 length: 15 residues. Germline-derived CDR1 and CDR2 are SGHVS and FNYEAQ. The CDR3 protein is CASNTPGQGNSPLHF. The CDR3 DNA sequence: TGTGCCAGCAATACCCCGGGACAGGGTAATTCACCCCTCCACTTT.